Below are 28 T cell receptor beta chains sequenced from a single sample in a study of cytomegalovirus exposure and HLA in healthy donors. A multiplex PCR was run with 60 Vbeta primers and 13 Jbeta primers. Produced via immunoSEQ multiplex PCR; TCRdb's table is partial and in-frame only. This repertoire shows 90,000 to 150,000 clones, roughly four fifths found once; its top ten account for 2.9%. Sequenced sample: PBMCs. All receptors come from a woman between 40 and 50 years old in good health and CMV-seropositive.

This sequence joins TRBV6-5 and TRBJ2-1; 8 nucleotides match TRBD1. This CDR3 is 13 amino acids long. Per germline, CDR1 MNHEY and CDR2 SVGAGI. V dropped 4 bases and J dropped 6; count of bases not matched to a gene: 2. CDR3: CASSFTGGNEQFF. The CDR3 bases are TGTGCCAGCAGTTTTACAGGGGGCAATGAGCAGTTCTTC.

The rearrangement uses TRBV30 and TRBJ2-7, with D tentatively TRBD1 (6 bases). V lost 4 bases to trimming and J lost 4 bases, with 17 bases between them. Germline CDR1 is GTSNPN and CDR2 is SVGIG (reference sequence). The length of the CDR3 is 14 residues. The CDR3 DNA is TGTGCCTGGAATGTTGACCTGGGGACATACGAGCAGTACTTC. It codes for CAWNVDLGTYEQYF. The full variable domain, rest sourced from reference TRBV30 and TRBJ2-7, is SQTIHQWPATLVQPVGSPLSLECTVEGTSNPNLYWYRQAAGRGLQLLFYSVGIGQISSEVPQNLSASRPQDRQFILSSKKLLLSDSGFYLCAWNVDLGTYEQYFGPGTRLTVT.

The CDR3 sequence: CASSLQDSLSGELFF. In DNA, the CDR3 is TGTGCCAGCAGCTTACAGGACAGTCTCTCCGGGGAGCTGTTTTTT. The chain carries TRBV7-9 and TRBJ2-2; TRBD1 might be the D (6 bases). The CDR3 covers 15 residues. With 2 bases removed from V and 6 bases from J, the gap between germline ends came to 13 bases. The germline V gene encodes CDR1 SEHNR and CDR2 FQNEAQ (reference sequence). The variable domain in full, with the rest retrieved from reference TRBV7-9 and TRBJ2-2, is DTGVSQNPRHKITKRGQNVTFRCDPISEHNRLYWYRQTLGQGPEFLTYFQNEAQLEKSRLLSDRFSAERPKGSFSTLEIQRTEQGDSAMYLCASSLQDSLSGELFFGEGSRLTVL.

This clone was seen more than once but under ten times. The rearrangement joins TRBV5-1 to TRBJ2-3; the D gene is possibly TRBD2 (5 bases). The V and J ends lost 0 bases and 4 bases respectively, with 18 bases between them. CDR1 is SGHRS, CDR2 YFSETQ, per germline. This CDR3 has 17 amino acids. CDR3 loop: CASSLVSDRTGSDTQYF. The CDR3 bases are TGCGCCAGCAGCTTGGTTTCGGACCGAACGGGATCAGATACGCAGTATTTT. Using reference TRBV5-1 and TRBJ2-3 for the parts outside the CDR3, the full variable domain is KAGVTQTPRYLIKTRGQQVTLSCSPISGHRSVSWYQQTPGQGLQFLFEYFSETQRNKGNFPGRFSGRQFSNSRSEMNVSTLELGDSALYLCASSLVSDRTGSDTQYFGPGTRLTVL.

This CDR3 reads CASSLGTGADTQYF. The CDR3 DNA follows: TGTGCCAGCAGCTTGGGGACAGGGGCAGATACGCAGTATTTT. The gene calls are TRBV5-4 and TRBJ2-3; TRBD1 matches 9 bases. The CDR3 has 14 amino acids. V was pared by 0 bases and J by 4 bases, with 0 bases of the junction left unmatched. Germline V lookup: CDR1 SGHNT, CDR2 YYREEE (reference sequence).

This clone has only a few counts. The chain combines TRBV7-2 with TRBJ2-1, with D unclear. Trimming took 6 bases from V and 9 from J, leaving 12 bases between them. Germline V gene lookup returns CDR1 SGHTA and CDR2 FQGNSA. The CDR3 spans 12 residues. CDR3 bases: TGTGCCAGCAGGGCGCCCCCGGGTGAGCAGTTCTTC. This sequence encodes CASRAPPGEQFF.

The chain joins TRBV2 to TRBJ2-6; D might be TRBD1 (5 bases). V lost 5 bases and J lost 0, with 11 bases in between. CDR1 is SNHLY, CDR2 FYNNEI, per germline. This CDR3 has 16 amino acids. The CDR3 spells CASSFGALSGANVLTF. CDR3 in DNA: TGTGCCAGCAGTTTTGGGGCCCTCTCTGGGGCCAACGTCCTGACTTTC.

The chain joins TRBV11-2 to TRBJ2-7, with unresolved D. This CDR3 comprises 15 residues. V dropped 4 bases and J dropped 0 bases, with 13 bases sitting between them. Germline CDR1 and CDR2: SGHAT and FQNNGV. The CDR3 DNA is TGTGCCAGCAGCTCAGACGGTAGGAGCTCCTACGAGCAGTACTTC. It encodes CASSSDGRSSYEQYF. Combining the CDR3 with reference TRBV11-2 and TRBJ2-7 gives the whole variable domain EAGVAQSPRYKIIEKRQSVAFWCNPISGHATLYWYQQILGQGPKLLIQFQNNGVVDDSQLPKDRFSAERLKGVDSTLKIQPAKLEDSAVYLCASSSDGRSSYEQYFGPGTRLTVT.

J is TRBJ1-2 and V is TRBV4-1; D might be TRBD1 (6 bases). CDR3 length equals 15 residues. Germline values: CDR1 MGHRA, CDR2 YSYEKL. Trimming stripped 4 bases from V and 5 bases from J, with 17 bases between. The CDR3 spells CASSPSAGGAYGYTF. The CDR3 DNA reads TGCGCCAGCAGCCCCTCCGCGGGGGGCGCGTATGGCTACACCTTC.

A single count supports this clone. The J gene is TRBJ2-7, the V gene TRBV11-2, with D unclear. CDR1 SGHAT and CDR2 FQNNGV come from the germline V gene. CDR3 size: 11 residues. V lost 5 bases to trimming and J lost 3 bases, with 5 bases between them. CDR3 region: CASSPSYEQYF. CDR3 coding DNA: TGTGCCAGCAGCCCTAGCTACGAGCAGTACTTC. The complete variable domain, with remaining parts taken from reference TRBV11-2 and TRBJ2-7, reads EAGVAQSPRYKIIEKRQSVAFWCNPISGHATLYWYQQILGQGPKLLIQFQNNGVVDDSQLPKDRFSAERLKGVDSTLKIQPAKLEDSAVYLCASSPSYEQYFGPGTRLTVT.

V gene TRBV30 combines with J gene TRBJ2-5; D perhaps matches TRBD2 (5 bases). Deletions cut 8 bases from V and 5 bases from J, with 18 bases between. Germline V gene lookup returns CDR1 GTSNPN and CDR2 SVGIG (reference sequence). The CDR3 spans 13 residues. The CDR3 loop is CARSRGRRETQYF. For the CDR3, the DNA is TGTGCCCGATCCCGAGGGCGACGGGAGACCCAGTACTTC.

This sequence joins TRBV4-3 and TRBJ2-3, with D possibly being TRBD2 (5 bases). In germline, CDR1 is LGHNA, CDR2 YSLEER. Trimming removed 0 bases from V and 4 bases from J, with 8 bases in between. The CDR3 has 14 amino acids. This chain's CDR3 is CASSQDEGPDTQYF. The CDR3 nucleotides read TGCGCCAGCAGCCAAGATGAGGGCCCAGATACGCAGTATTTT.

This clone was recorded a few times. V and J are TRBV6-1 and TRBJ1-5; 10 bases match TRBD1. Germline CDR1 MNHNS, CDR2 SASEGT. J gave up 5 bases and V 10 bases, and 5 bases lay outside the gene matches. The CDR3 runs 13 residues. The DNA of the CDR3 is TGTGCCACGACAGGGGGCTATCATCAGCCCCAGCATTTT. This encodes CATTGGYHQPQHF.

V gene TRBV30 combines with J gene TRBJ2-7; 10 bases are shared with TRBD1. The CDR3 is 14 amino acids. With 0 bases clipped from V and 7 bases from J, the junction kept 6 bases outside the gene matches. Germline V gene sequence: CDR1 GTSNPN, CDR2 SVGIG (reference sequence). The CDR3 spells CAWSVTGGREEQYF. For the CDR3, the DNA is TGTGCCTGGAGTGTGACAGGGGGCCGCGAAGAGCAGTACTTC.

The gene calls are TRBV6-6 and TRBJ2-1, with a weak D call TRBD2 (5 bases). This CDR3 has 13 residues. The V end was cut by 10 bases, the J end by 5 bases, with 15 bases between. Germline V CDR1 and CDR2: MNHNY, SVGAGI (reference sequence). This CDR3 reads CATGAHGNNEQFF. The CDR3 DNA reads TGTGCCACAGGTGCTCACGGGAACAATGAGCAGTTCTTC.

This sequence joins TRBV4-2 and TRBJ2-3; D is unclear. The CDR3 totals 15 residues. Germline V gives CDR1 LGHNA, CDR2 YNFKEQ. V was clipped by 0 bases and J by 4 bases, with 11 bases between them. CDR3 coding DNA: TGTGCCAGCAGCCAAGAGTGGAGTTCGGCAGATACGCAGTATTTT. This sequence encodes CASSQEWSSADTQYF.

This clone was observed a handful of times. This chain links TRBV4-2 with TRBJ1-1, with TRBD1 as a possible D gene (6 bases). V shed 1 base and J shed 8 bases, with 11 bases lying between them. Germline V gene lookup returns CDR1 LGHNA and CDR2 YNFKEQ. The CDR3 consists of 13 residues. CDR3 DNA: TGTGCCAGCAGCCAAGGAGGGGGATCCGAAGCTTTCTTT. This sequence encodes CASSQGGGSEAFF.

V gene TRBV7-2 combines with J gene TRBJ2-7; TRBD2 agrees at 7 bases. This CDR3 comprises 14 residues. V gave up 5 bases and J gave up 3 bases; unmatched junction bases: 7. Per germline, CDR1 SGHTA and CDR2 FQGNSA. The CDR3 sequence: CASSRGDGGYEQYF. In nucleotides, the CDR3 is TGTGCCAGCAGCCGGGGGGACGGAGGCTACGAGCAGTACTTC.

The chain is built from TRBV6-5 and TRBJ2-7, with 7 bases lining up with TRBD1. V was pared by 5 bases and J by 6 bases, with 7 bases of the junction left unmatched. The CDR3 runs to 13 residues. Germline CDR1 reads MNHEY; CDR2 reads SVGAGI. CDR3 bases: TGTGCCAGCAGTAAAGACAGGGAACGCGAGCAGTACTTC. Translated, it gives CASSKDREREQYF.

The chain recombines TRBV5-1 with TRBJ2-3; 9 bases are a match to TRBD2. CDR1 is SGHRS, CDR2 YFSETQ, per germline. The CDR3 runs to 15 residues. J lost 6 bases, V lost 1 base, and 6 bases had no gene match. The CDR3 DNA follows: TGCGCCAGCAGCTTGTATAGCGGGGGCGGGGATACGCAGTATTTT. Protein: CASSLYSGGGDTQYF.

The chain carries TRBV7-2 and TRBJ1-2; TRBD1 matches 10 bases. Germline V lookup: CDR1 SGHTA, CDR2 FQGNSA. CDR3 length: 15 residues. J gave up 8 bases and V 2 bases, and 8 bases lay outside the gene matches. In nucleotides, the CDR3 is TGTGCCAGCAGCTTAAGCCCCGGGACAGGGGAAGGCTACACCTTC. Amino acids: CASSLSPGTGEGYTF.

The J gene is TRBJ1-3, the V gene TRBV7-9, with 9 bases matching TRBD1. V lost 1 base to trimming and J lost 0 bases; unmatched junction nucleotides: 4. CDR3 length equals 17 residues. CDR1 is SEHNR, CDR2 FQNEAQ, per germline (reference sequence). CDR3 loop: CASSLDRGPSSGNTIYF. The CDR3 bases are TGTGCCAGCAGCTTAGACAGGGGGCCTTCCTCTGGAAACACCATATATTTT.

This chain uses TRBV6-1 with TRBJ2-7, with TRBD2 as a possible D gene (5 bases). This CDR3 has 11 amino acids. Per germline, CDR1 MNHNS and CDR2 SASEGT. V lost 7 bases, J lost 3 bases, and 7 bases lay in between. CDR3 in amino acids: CASKEVYEQYF. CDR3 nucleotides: TGTGCCAGCAAGGAGGTCTACGAGCAGTACTTC.

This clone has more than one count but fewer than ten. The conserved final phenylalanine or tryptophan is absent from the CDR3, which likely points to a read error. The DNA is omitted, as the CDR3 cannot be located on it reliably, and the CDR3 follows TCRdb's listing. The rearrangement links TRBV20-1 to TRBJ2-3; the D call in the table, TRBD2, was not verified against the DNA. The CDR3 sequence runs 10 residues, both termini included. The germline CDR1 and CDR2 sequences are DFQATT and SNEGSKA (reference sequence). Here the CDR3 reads CSARAGGAQL.

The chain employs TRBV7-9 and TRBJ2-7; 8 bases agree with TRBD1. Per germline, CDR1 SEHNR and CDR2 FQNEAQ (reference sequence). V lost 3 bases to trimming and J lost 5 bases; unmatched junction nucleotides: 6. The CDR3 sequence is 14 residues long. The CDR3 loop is CASSFPSDRDEQYF. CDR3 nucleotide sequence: TGTGCCAGCAGCTTCCCCTCGGACAGGGACGAGCAGTACTTC.

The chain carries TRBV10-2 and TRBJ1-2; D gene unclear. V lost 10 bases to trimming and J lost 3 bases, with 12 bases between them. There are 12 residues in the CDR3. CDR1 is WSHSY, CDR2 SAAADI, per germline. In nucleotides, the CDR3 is TGCGCCACCCACCTGGCCGACTATGGCTACACCTTC. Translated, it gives CATHLADYGYTF.

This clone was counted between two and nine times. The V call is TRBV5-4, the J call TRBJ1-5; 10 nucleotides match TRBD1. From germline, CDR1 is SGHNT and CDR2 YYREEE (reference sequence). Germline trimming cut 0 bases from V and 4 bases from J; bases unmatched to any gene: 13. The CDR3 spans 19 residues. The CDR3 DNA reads TGTGCCAGCAGCTTGGTATTGCACTTTGGGACAGGGGCAAATCAGCCCCAGCATTTT. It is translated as CASSLVLHFGTGANQPQHF.

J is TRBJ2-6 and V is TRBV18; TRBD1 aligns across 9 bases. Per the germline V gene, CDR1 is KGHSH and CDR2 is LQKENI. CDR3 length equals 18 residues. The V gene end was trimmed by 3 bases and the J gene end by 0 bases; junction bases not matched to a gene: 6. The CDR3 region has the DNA TGTGCCAGCTCACCGCAGGACAGGGGAAACTCTGGGGCCAACGTCCTGACTTTC. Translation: CASSPQDRGNSGANVLTF.